The 14 T cell receptor beta chains reported below all come from one sample, sequenced in a study of cytomegalovirus exposure and HLA in healthy donors. PCR involved 60 Vbeta and 13 Jbeta primers. Sequencing was performed with immunoSEQ multiplex PCR; in TCRdb, only in-frame clones are kept and a portion is missing. The sample includes 150,000 or so clones, 70% to 80% seen only once; the top ten take over 6%. The sequenced sample was PBMCs. The receptors originated from a man in his thirties or forties in good health and CMV-seropositive.

The rearrangement uses TRBV30 and TRBJ2-3, with a weak D call TRBD1 (5 bases). V was pared by 6 bases and J by 2 bases, with 15 bases between. This CDR3 has 14 residues. Germline V CDR1 and CDR2: GTSNPN, SVGIG (reference sequence). CDR3 sequence: CACIQGASTDTQYF. In DNA form, the CDR3 reads TGTGCCTGTATTCAGGGTGCCTCCACAGATACGCAGTATTTT.

The chain uses TRBV5-4 and TRBJ1-4; TRBD1 is a possible D gene (6 bases). In germline, CDR1 is SGHNT, CDR2 YYREEE (reference sequence). Deletions cut 4 bases from V and 4 bases from J, with 14 bases between. CDR3 length equals 15 residues. The CDR3 DNA follows: TGTGCCAGCAGCAAACAGGGCGGGAGTAATGAAAAACTGTTTTTT. Its translation is CASSKQGGSNEKLFF.

This sequence joins TRBV6-5 and TRBJ1-1; a possible D gene is TRBD1 (5 bases). The CDR3 loop spans 12 amino acids. Germline V gene sequence: CDR1 MNHEY, CDR2 SVGAGI. V dropped 7 bases and J dropped 2 bases, with 8 bases sitting between them. Here the CDR3 reads CASTGINTEAFF. The DNA of the CDR3 is TGTGCCAGCACAGGGATAAACACTGAAGCTTTCTTT.

The gene calls are TRBV27 and TRBJ2-2, with D tentatively TRBD1 (7 bases). The V end was cut by 3 bases, the J end by 4 bases, with 12 bases between. The CDR3 runs to 15 residues. From germline, CDR1 is MNHEY and CDR2 SMNVEV (reference sequence). In DNA form, the CDR3 reads TGTGCCAGCAGTTTCTCAGGGGGGCCCACCGGGGAGCTGTTTTTT. Its protein is CASSFSGGPTGELFF.

The chain is built from TRBV6-1 and TRBJ2-3; TRBD1 is a possible D gene (5 bases). The V end was cut by 3 bases, the J end by 6 bases, with 16 bases between. This CDR3 has 15 amino acids. Germline lookup yields CDR1 MNHNS and CDR2 SASEGT. The CDR3 spells CASSDLVGASDTQYF. DNA of the CDR3: TGTGCCAGCAGTGATCTGGTAGGGGCGTCGGATACGCAGTATTTT.

The genes are TRBV9 and TRBJ2-1; TRBD1 matches at 10 bases. CDR3 size: 15 residues. With 5 bases clipped from V and 7 bases from J, the junction kept 9 bases outside the gene matches. CDR1 and CDR2 (germline): SGDLS, YYNGEE. The CDR3 coding sequence is TGTGCCAGCAGTGGTGGACAGGGGGTTCGGAATGAGCAGTTCTTC. It codes for CASSGGQGVRNEQFF.

V gene TRBV4-1 combines with J gene TRBJ2-3; D possibly corresponds to TRBD1 (6 bases). The CDR3 consists of 16 residues. Trimming left V 3 bases short and J 0 bases short, with 13 bases between. CDR1 is MGHRA and CDR2 is YSYEKL in the germline V gene. The CDR3 nucleotides are TGCGCCAGCAGCCAGAAAGCTCAGGGGAGCACAGATACGCAGTATTTT. Protein sequence: CASSQKAQGSTDTQYF.

The chain joins TRBV13 to TRBJ2-7; the match to TRBD1 covers 9 bases. CDR1 and CDR2 from the germline V gene are PRHDT and FYEKMQ (reference sequence). The CDR3 runs to 14 residues. J gave up 7 bases and V 5 bases, and 9 bases lay outside the gene matches. The CDR3 nucleotides are TGTGCCAGCAGCACGGGACAGGGCCAAGAAGAGCAGTACTTC. Protein: CASSTGQGQEEQYF. The full variable domain, with the rest looked up from reference TRBV13 and TRBJ2-7, is AAGVIQSPRHLIKEKRETATLKCYPIPRHDTVYWYQQGPGQDPQFLISFYEKMQSDKGSIPDRFSAQQFSDYHSELNMSSLELGDSALYFCASSTGQGQEEQYFGPGTRLTVT.

Concerning this clone: The sample contains more than one DNA sequence encoding this CDR3. The rearrangement links TRBV5-1 to TRBJ2-1; 7 bases fit TRBD1. Trimming removed 2 bases from V and 4 bases from J; junction bases left unmatched: 0. Germline-derived CDR1 and CDR2 are SGHRS and YFSETQ. The CDR3 covers 13 residues. In DNA form, the CDR3 reads TGCGCCAGCAGCTTACAGGGGTACAATGAGCAGTTCTTC. It yields the protein CASSLQGYNEQFF.

This chain uses TRBV7-9 with TRBJ2-2; TRBD1 agrees at 8 bases. The length of the CDR3 is 17 residues. V was clipped by 3 bases and J by 2 bases; unmatched bases: 8. Germline V gives CDR1 SEHNR, CDR2 FQNEAQ (reference sequence). Here the CDR3 DNA reads TGTGCCAGCAGCTTTCTCGCCGGGACAGGAAACACCGGGGAGCTGTTTTTT. Residues: CASSFLAGTGNTGELFF.

The chain combines TRBV19 with TRBJ1-5, with D possibly matching TRBD1 (6 bases). The CDR3 extends over 15 amino acids. The germline V and J ends were trimmed by 5 bases and 4 bases, with 15 bases remaining between them. Per germline, CDR1 LNHDA and CDR2 SQIVND (reference sequence). The CDR3 here is CASSLEGVRNQPQHF. The CDR3 DNA reads TGTGCCAGTAGTCTCGAGGGGGTGCGGAATCAGCCCCAGCATTTT. The complete variable domain, with remaining parts taken from reference TRBV19 and TRBJ1-5, reads DGGITQSPKYLFRKEGQNVTLSCEQNLNHDAMYWYRQDPGQGLRLIYYSQIVNDFQKGDIAEGYSVSREKKESFPLTVTSAQKNPTAFYLCASSLEGVRNQPQHFGDGTRLSIL.

V is TRBV6-5 and J is TRBJ2-1; 10 bases agree with TRBD2. V was clipped by 2 bases and J by 4 bases; unmatched bases: 5. Germline values: CDR1 MNHEY, CDR2 SVGAGI. The CDR3 totals 16 residues. In nucleotides, the CDR3 is TGTGCCAGCAGTTACAGGAGCGGGAGGGAATACAATGAGCAGTTCTTC. Amino acids: CASSYRSGREYNEQFF.

The chain uses TRBV9 and TRBJ2-3, with 10 positions matching TRBD1. The CDR3 has 16 residues. The germline V gene encodes CDR1 SGDLS and CDR2 YYNGEE. With 4 bases clipped from V and 1 base from J, the junction kept 6 bases outside the gene matches. The CDR3 DNA follows: TGTGCCAGCAGCTCTGCCGGGACAGGGGGCACAGATACGCAGTATTTT. It specifies CASSSAGTGGTDTQYF.

This sequence joins TRBV7-3 and TRBJ2-2; 10 bases line up with TRBD1. CDR3 length: 17 amino acids. The junction had 6 bases not matched to a gene; V was cut back by 2 bases and J by 3 bases. The germline V gene has CDR1 SGHTA and CDR2 FQGTGA. CDR3 residues: CASSLVPGQGYTGELFF. For the CDR3, the DNA is TGTGCCAGCAGCTTAGTCCCGGGACAGGGGTACACCGGGGAGCTGTTTTTT.